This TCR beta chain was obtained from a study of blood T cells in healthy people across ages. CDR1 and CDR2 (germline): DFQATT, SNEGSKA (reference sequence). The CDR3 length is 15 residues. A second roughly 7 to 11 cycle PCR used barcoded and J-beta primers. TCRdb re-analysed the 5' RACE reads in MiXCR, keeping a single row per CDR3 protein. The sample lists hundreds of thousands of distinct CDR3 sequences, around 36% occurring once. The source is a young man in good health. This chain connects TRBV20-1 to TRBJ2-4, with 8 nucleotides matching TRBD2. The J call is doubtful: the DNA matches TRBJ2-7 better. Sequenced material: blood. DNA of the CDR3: TGCAGTGCTAGAGATCTAGCGGGCCTCTCCTACGAGCAGTACTTC. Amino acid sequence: CSARDLAGLSYEQYF.